These T cell receptor beta chains were read from a single sample in a study of naive and memory T cell subsets. TCRdb independently ran MiXCR on the UMI-ligation and nested PCR reads; one entry per CDR3 protein. Of roughly 27,000 distinct CDR3 sequences listed, 9.5% to 12% are singletons. The sample taken for sequencing was effector memory CD4+ T cells from blood. The origin of the receptors is a human donor in good health. The CDR3 runs from the conserved cysteine through the conserved F or W. Fields, in order: D gene, clone size, J gene, V gene, CDR3 protein, CDR3 DNA. The D gene is left open where the match is weak. The size entry is marked missing in some rows and otherwise reads once, few, many or a size class.

TRBD1,many,TRBJ2-5,TRBV9,CASSIGQAETQYF,TGTGCCAGCAGCATAGGACAGGCAGAGACCCAGTACTTC
.,few,TRBJ2-5,TRBV15,CATRTAGAYQETQYF,TGTGCCACCAGAACGGCGGGGGCCTACCAAGAGACCCAGTACTTC
TRBD1,.,TRBJ1-1,TRBV20-1,CSARERDRPKNTEAFF,TGCAGTGCTAGAGAAAGGGACAGACCAAAGAACACTGAAGCTTTCTTT
.,.,TRBJ1-2,TRBV10-3,CAIRPPGGLEGYTF,TGTGCCATCAGGCCCCCCGGGGGATTAGAGGGCTACACCTTC
TRBD1,.,TRBJ1-2,TRBV20-1,CSAPGGTGSWYGYTF,TGCAGTGCGCCAGGGGGGACAGGCTCTTGGTATGGCTACACCTTC
.,many,TRBJ2-4,TRBV4-2,CASSQDLGTTKNIQYF,TGTGCCAGCAGCCAAGATCTCGGGACAACCAAAAACATTCAGTACTTC
TRBD1,.,TRBJ2-7,TRBV29-1,CSVGGGTGPYEQYF,TGCAGCGTTGGAGGGGGGACAGGGCCCTACGAGCAGTACTTC
.,few,TRBJ2-5,TRBV29-1,CSVPPGGETQYF,TGCAGCGTTCCACCGGGTGGAGAGACCCAGTACTTC
.,many,TRBJ2-3,TRBV29-1,CSVDGGVADTQYF,TGCAGCGTTGATGGCGGGGTCGCAGATACGCAGTATTTT
.,.,TRBJ1-5,TRBV7-8,CASSLANGYSNQPQHF,TGTGCCAGCAGCTTAGCTAACGGATATAGCAATCAGCCCCAGCATTTT
.,many,TRBJ1-2,TRBV4-3,CASSQEYTAFYGYTF,TGCGCCAGCAGCCAAGAATACACAGCCTTCTATGGCTACACCTTC
.,.,TRBJ1-2,TRBV29-1,CSVEEGGRGSYTF,TGCAGCGTTGAAGAGGGTGGTAGGGGAAGCTACACCTTC
.,.,TRBJ1-1,TRBV4-3,CASSQDLGTQAFF,TGCGCCAGCAGCCAAGATCTGGGCACTCAAGCTTTCTTT
.,.,TRBJ2-3,TRBV9,CASSRSGPDTDTQYF,TGTGCCAGCAGCCGATCGGGACCAGACACAGATACGCAGTATTTT
.,many,TRBJ2-7,TRBV2,CASSENSYEQYF,TGTGCCAGCAGTGAAAACTCCTACGAGCAGTACTTC
TRBD2,few,TRBJ2-1,TRBV24-1,CATSDPLAGRNNEQFF,TGTGCCACCAGTGATCCACTAGCGGGGAGAAACAATGAGCAGTTCTTC
TRBD1,.,TRBJ1-1,TRBV7-2,CASSSMDRGNTEAFF,TGTGCCAGCAGCTCCATGGACAGGGGGAACACTGAAGCTTTCTTT
TRBD2,few,TRBJ2-1,TRBV7-2,CASTPAGVGVQNEQFF,TGTGCCAGCACCCCGGCGGGGGTCGGAGTGCAGAATGAGCAGTTCTTC
.,.,TRBJ2-1,TRBV12-3/TRBV12-4,CASSLGAGEGNEQFF,TGTGCCAGCAGTTTAGGGGCAGGGGAAGGGAATGAGCAGTTCTTC
.,many,TRBJ2-7,TRBV7-2,CASSLGVSEQYF,TGTGCCAGCAGCTTAGGCGTATCCGAGCAGTACTTC
.,.,TRBJ1-6,TRBV7-2,CAISLVDNSPLHF,TGTGCCATCAGCTTAGTGGATAATTCACCCCTCCACTTT
.,.,TRBJ2-2,TRBV18,CASSQTGELTGELFF,TGTGCCAGCTCACAAACGGGAGAGCTCACCGGGGAGCTGTTTTTT
.,many,TRBJ2-1,TRBV28,CASSSLTRGGEQFF,TGTGCCAGCAGTTCTCTGACTAGGGGCGGTGAGCAGTTCTTC
TRBD1,many,TRBJ1-6,TRBV20-1,CSARKPRDRGHSPLHF,TGCAGTGCTAGAAAGCCCAGGGACAGGGGGCATTCACCCCTCCACTTT
TRBD2,many,TRBJ2-2,TRBV7-2,CASSLGLAGTGELFF,TGTGCCAGCAGCTTAGGGCTAGCGGGCACCGGGGAGCTGTTTTTT
TRBD1,few,TRBJ1-2,TRBV27,CASRVGDRERTNYGYTF,TGTGCCAGCAGGGTGGGGGACAGGGAAAGAACTAACTATGGCTACACCTTC
TRBD1,few,TRBJ1-5,TRBV6-2/TRBV6-3,CASTAGQGRNQPQHF,TGTGCCAGCACCGCCGGACAGGGACGTAATCAGCCCCAGCATTTT
.,many,TRBJ1-1,TRBV3-1,CASSQGRTEAFF,TGTGCCAGCAGCCAGGGGCGCACTGAAGCTTTCTTT
TRBD1,many,TRBJ2-1,TRBV6-6,CASSNGQVVGNEQFF,TGTGCCAGCAGCAACGGACAGGTTGTAGGCAATGAGCAGTTCTTC
.,.,TRBJ1-1,TRBV7-2,CASSSRGRGRLPEAFF,TGTGCCAGCAGCTCACGGGGGAGAGGGCGGCTCCCTGAAGCTTTCTTT
.,many,TRBJ2-7,TRBV5-6,CASSLQNYEQYF,TGTGCCAGCAGCTTACAGAACTACGAGCAGTACTTC
.,many,TRBJ2-5,TRBV5-1,CASSPDPGRRMETQYF,TGCGCCAGCAGCCCAGACCCGGGGCGGCGGATGGAGACCCAGTACTTC
TRBD2,many,TRBJ2-1,TRBV5-6,CASSPGGLAGGKKQFF,TGTGCCAGCAGCCCCGGGGGTCTAGCGGGGGGCAAAAAGCAGTTCTTC
.,many,TRBJ2-3,TRBV20-1,CSARDAGVPSTDTQYF,TGCAGTGCTAGAGATGCAGGCGTCCCTAGCACAGATACGCAGTATTTT
.,few,TRBJ2-1,TRBV28,CASSFSDGLGNEQFF,TGTGCCAGCAGTTTTTCGGACGGATTGGGCAATGAGCAGTTCTTC
.,.,TRBJ1-6,TRBV9,CASASALHF,TGTGCCAGCGCTAGTGCCCTCCACTTT
TRBD2,many,TRBJ2-1,TRBV3-1,CASRGSPSGANEQFF,TGTGCCAGCAGGGGTAGCCCTAGCGGAGCGAATGAGCAGTTCTTC